These 8 T cell receptor beta chains came from one sample sequenced in a study of shared clonotypes between healthy human individuals. Using immunoSEQ multiplex PCR, the repertoire was profiled, and TCRdb retains in-frame clones only, with some absent. The sample holds 2,500,000 or so clones, approximately 94% seen once. Sequencing used naive CD4+ T cells sorted from blood. Subset specified: CD45RA+ positively selected. The receptors originated from a man between 18 and 35 years old in good health.

The chain carries TRBV11-2 and TRBJ2-3; the match to TRBD2 covers 10 bases. The CDR3 totals 15 residues. After removal of 4 bases from V and 5 bases from J, the junction contained 6 bases not matched to a gene. From germline, CDR1 is SGHAT and CDR2 FQNNGV. The CDR3 spells CASSSWTSGLDTQYF. The CDR3 DNA reads as TGTGCCAGCAGCTCATGGACTAGCGGATTAGATACGCAGTATTTT.

The chain recombines TRBV5-1 with TRBJ2-3; D may match TRBD1 or TRBD2 (6 bases each). With 9 bases removed from V and 0 bases from J, the gap between germline ends came to 14 bases. The CDR3 loop spans 14 amino acids. Germline assignment: CDR1 SGHRS and CDR2 YFSETQ. Here the CDR3 reads CATNRGTSTDTQYF. CDR3 nucleotide sequence: TGCGCCACCAATAGGGGGACTAGCACAGATACGCAGTATTTT.

V and J are TRBV2 and TRBJ2-3; perhaps TRBD2 as D (7 bases). The ends were cut back, 6 bases at V and 6 bases at J, with 16 bases in the middle. The length of the CDR3 is 14 residues. Germline-derived CDR1 and CDR2 are SNHLY and FYNNEI. This CDR3 is CASRAGALGDTQYF. CDR3 sequence (DNA): TGTGCCAGCAGGGCGGGGGCCTTGGGGGATACGCAGTATTTT.

CDR3 DNA sequence: TGCGCCAGCAGTGAAGGGCAGTGGAACATTCAGTACTTC. It translates to CASSEGQWNIQYF. The chain is built from TRBV10-2 and TRBJ2-4; D gene ambiguous. Germline V CDR1 and CDR2: WSHSY, SAAADI. The CDR3 is made up of 13 amino acids. V lost 3 bases to trimming and J lost 7 bases, with 10 bases between them.

The chain carries TRBV2 and TRBJ1-6; D is perhaps TRBD1 (5 bases). CDR1 and CDR2 from the germline V gene are SNHLY and FYNNEI. This CDR3 contains 15 residues. Between the trimmed V and J ends, which lost 9 bases and 0 bases, there was a span of 12 bases. The CDR3 DNA follows: TGTGCCAGTTGGAAGGGGAGCTCCTATAATTCACCCCTCCACTTT. As protein: CASWKGSSYNSPLHF.

The CDR3 bases are TGTGCCAGCAGTTTTAACCCCCGGGGACTAGCGGGCCAAGAGACCCAGTACTTC. Its translation is CASSFNPRGLAGQETQYF. The rearrangement joins TRBV27 to TRBJ2-5; 12 bases are a match to TRBD2. V was clipped by 3 bases and J by 1 base; unmatched bases: 9. The CDR3 totals 18 residues. Germline V gene lookup returns CDR1 MNHEY and CDR2 SMNVEV (reference sequence).

The V and J genes are TRBV7-8 and TRBJ2-5, with TRBD2 as a possible D gene (5 bases). The CDR3 spans 14 residues. The germline V and J ends were trimmed by 7 bases and 3 bases, with 15 bases remaining between them. The germline V gene has CDR1 SGHVS and CDR2 FQNEAQ. The DNA for the CDR3 is TGTGCCAGCAACCAGGTGTTCGGGGAAGAGACCCAGTACTTC. This encodes CASNQVFGEETQYF.

This clone was seen a single time. The chain has TRBV25-1 and TRBJ1-6, with unresolved D. Deletions cut 1 base from V and 10 bases from J, with 11 bases between. The germline CDR1 and CDR2 sequences are MGHDK and SYGVNS. The CDR3 runs 14 residues. CDR3 DNA sequence: TGTGCCAGCAGTGAATCTACATCGTTCTCACCCCTCCACTTT. The encoded protein is CASSESTSFSPLHF. Full variable domain (missing parts from reference TRBV25-1 and TRBJ1-6): EADIYQTPRYLVIGTGKKITLECSQTMGHDKMYWYQQDPGMELHLIHYSYGVNSTEKGDLSSESTVSRIRTEHFPLTLESARPSHTSQYLCASSESTSFSPLHFGNGTRLTVT.